This passage covers 22 T cell receptor beta chains from one sample sequenced in a study of T cells in women clearing cervical HPV infection. Only in-frame clones appear in the TCRdb table, and some are missing; sequencing was by immunoSEQ multiplex PCR. The listing contains about 39,000 clones. The specimen was blood buffy coat. The receptors were sampled from a woman aged 18 to 75 with a cervical HPV16 infection that either progressed to CIN3+ or cleared (not recorded which).

Comment on this clone: Sequencing ends 3 residues short of the CDR3 end; the germline J gene provides the rest. The chain has TRBV6-1 and TRBJ2-2; unclear D gene. This CDR3 is 16 amino acids long. Germline V gene sequence: CDR1 MNHNS, CDR2 SASEGT. CDR3 region: CASSEAGFSYNSPLFF. CDR3 DNA, as far as it was read: TGTGCCAGCAGTGAAGCGGGCTTCTCCTATAATTCACCG.

Notes on this clone: The read ends 3 residues early relative to the CDR3; the germline J gene fills the gap. V and J are TRBV18 and TRBJ2-1, with D possibly TRBD1 on 5 matching bases. CDR3 length equals 14 residues. Trimming removed 2 bases from V and 4 bases from J, with 9 bases in between. The germline CDR1 and CDR2 sequences are KGHSH and LQKENI. The sequenced CDR3 bases are TGTGCCAGCTCACCAATGGGGCAGTACAATGAG. Amino acids: CASSPMGQYNE. Given in full, the CDR3 is CASSPMGQYNEQFF.

On this clone itself: The read finishes 3 residues shy of the CDR3 end, and the germline J gene is used to complete it. This chain uses TRBV18 with TRBJ1-2; 10 positions match TRBD1. J gave up 6 bases and V 6 bases, and 10 bases lay outside the gene matches. Per the germline V gene, CDR1 is KGHSH and CDR2 is LQKENI. This CDR3 region has 15 residues. The CDR3: CASSRAGTGADGYTF. Partial CDR3 DNA: TGTGCCAGCTCGCGGGCCGGGACAGGGGCAGATGGC.

Regarding this clone: The CDR3 is cut off 3 residues early in the read; its end comes from the germline J gene. The rearrangement joins TRBV10-3 to TRBJ1-5; 10 bases map to TRBD1. The V and J ends lost 10 bases and 5 bases, in that order; junction bases with no gene match: 8. The CDR3 runs 14 residues. Germline V gene data show CDR1 as ENHRY and CDR2 as SYGVKD. CDR3 DNA, as far as it was read: TGTGCCACTGTTTCCGGGACAGGGGATCAGCCC. It encodes CATVSGTGDQP. The full CDR3 reads CATVSGTGDQPQHF.

CDR3 DNA (partial): TGTGCCAGCCGCGAAAGCGGGGTCTACAATGAG. Translation: CASRESGVYNE. The whole CDR3 protein reads CASRESGVYNEQFF. The chain employs TRBV6-2 or TRBV6-3 and TRBJ2-1; 7 bases are shared with TRBD2. Read sequence stops 3 residues before the CDR3 end, and the germline J gene provides the missing end. Germline lookup yields CDR1 MNHEY and CDR2 SVGEGT. J was trimmed by 3 bases and V by 8 bases; bases with no gene match: 7. This CDR3 has 14 amino acids.

To note about this clone: The CDR3 is cut off 3 residues early in the read; its end comes from the germline J gene. The rearrangement uses TRBV5-1 and TRBJ2-2; 12 bases match TRBD2. CDR1 SGHRS and CDR2 YFSETQ come from the germline V gene. V gave up 4 bases and J gave up 6 bases; unmatched junction bases: 7. The CDR3 is 16 residues long. The CDR3 protein is CASSPRTSGVAGELFF. The CDR3 bases that were read are TGCGCCAGCAGCCCTCGGACTAGCGGGGTCGCCGGGGAG.

Details on this clone: The sequence runs out 3 residues before the end of the CDR3; the remainder is reconstructed from the germline J gene. J is TRBJ1-3 and V is TRBV2, with D perhaps TRBD1 (6 bases). Germline lookup yields CDR1 SNHLY and CDR2 FYNNEI. The length of the CDR3 is 15 residues. Trimming removed 4 bases at V and 0 bases at J, with 10 bases between. Partial CDR3 DNA: TGTGCCAGCAGTGCGGACAGAGTCTCTGGAAACACC. Translated: CASSADRVSGNT. From start to end, the CDR3 is CASSADRVSGNTIYF.

To note about this clone: Germline is not matched at one junction end, which may reflect a read error. The read ends 3 residues before the CDR3 terminus; that terminus is restored from the germline J gene. This chain connects TRBV19 to TRBJ2-4, with D tentatively TRBD2 (5 bases). The CDR3 covers 16 residues. Germline V lookup: CDR1 LNHDA, CDR2 SQIVND (reference sequence). The CDR3 DNA, read in part, is TGTGCCAGTAGTCTAGATCTATGCAGCGGCCAAGAGACT. Translated: CASSLDLCSGQET. From start to end, the CDR3 is CASSLDLCSGQETQYF.

With regard to this clone: The read terminates 3 residues before the CDR3 end, so the remaining end is supplied by the germline J gene. The rearrangement uses TRBV18 and TRBJ1-1; D is perhaps TRBD1 (5 bases). The CDR3 is 13 residues long. V was pared by 6 bases and J by 5 bases, with 13 bases between. Germline assignment: CDR1 KGHSH and CDR2 LQKENI. CDR3 sequence: CASSQSPGTEAFF. CDR3 bases read: TGTGCCAGCTCCCAATCCCCAGGGACTGAA.

Of note for this clone: The read ends 3 residues before the CDR3 terminus; that terminus is restored from the germline J gene. The identical CDR3 is also encoded by other nucleotide sequences in the sample. This rearrangement joins TRBV5-6 to TRBJ1-3; possible D gene TRBD1, 5 bases. Germline CDR1 reads SGHDT; CDR2 reads YYEEEE. This CDR3 region has 14 residues. V was cut by 4 bases and J by 3 bases, with 11 bases left in between. Partial CDR3 DNA: TGTGCCAGCAGCCCAGGGTTTTTTGGAAACACC. It encodes CASSPGFFGNT. The full CDR3 sequence reads CASSPGFFGNTIYF. The full variable domain, its missing parts supplied by reference TRBV5-6 and TRBJ1-3, is DAGVTQSPTHLIKTRGQQVTLRCSPKSGHDTVSWYQQALGQGPQFIFQYYEEEERQRGNFPDRFSGHQFPNYSSELNVNALLLGDSALYLCASSPGFFGNTIYFGEGSWLTVV.

In regard to this clone: The read ends 3 residues shy of where the CDR3 ends; the end is completed using the germline J gene. The chain is built from TRBV12-3 or TRBV12-4 and TRBJ2-7; TRBD1 is a possible D gene (6 bases). Trimming shortened V by 6 bases and J by 0 bases, and 12 bases separated the two germline ends. This CDR3 has 14 residues. CDR3 region: CASSRTDSSYEQYF. CDR3 DNA, as far as it was read: TGTGCCAGCAGCCGGACGGACAGCTCCTACGAG.

A word on this clone: The read ends 3 residues before the CDR3 terminus; that terminus is restored from the germline J gene. V is TRBV6-2 or TRBV6-3 and J is TRBJ2-7, with D tentatively TRBD2 (6 bases). CDR1 MNHEY and CDR2 SVGEGT come from the germline V gene. Trimming removed 2 bases from V and 4 bases from J, with 15 bases in between. The CDR3 has 15 amino acids. The DNA read from the CDR3 is TGTGCCAGCAGTTACGGGCGGGATGCTGGATACGAG. Protein product: CASSYGRDAGYE. The CDR3 in its entirety is CASSYGRDAGYEQYF.

On this clone itself: Read coverage stops 3 residues before the CDR3 terminus; the germline J gene supplies the remainder. The same CDR3 is also encoded by other DNA sequences in this sample. The chain combines TRBV7-8 with TRBJ2-1, with 9 bases fitting TRBD2. This CDR3 has 15 residues. Germline CDR1 and CDR2: SGHVS and FQNEAQ. After removal of 5 bases from V and 2 bases from J, the junction contained 4 bases not matched to a gene. CDR3 residues: CASSQTSGAYNEQFF. The CDR3 bases that were read are TGTGCCAGCAGCCAGACTAGCGGTGCCTACAATGAG. The complete variable domain, with remaining parts taken from reference TRBV7-8 and TRBJ2-1, reads GAGVSQSPRYKVAKRGQDVALRCDPISGHVSLFWYQQALGQGPEFLTYFQNEAQLDKSGLPSDRFFAERPEGSVSTLKIQRTQQEDSAVYLCASSQTSGAYNEQFFGPGTRLTVL.

Remarks on this clone: The CDR3 is cut off 3 residues early in the read; its end comes from the germline J gene. The V and J genes are TRBV7-9 and TRBJ2-5; D gene ambiguous. There are 15 residues in the CDR3. CDR1 and CDR2 (germline): SEHNR, FQNEAQ (reference sequence). V shed 3 bases and J shed 2 bases, with 13 bases lying between them. CDR3 loop: CASSFVGRQQETQYF. CDR3 DNA (partial): TGTGCCAGCAGCTTCGTTGGGCGACAACAAGAGACC. Together with reference TRBV7-9 and TRBJ2-5, the CDR3 gives the full variable domain: DTGVSQNPRHKITKRGQNVTFRCDPISEHNRLYWYRQTLGQGPEFLTYFQNEAQLEKSRLLSDRFSAERPKGSFSTLEIQRTEQGDSAMYLCASSFVGRQQETQYFGPGTRLLVL.

A note on this clone: The read halts 3 residues ahead of the CDR3 end, with the missing end drawn from the germline J gene. The chain combines TRBV7-9 with TRBJ2-4; TRBD1 is a possible D gene (6 bases). Germline CDR1 reads SEHNR; CDR2 reads FQNEAQ (reference sequence). CDR3 length: 15 residues. The covered CDR3 bases are TGTGCCAGCAGCTTAGGGCCGCAGGGGTTAAGTGGT. Its protein is CASSLGPQGLSG. The whole CDR3 protein is CASSLGPQGLSGQYF.

About this clone: The sequence runs out 3 residues before the end of the CDR3; the remainder is reconstructed from the germline J gene. The chain recombines TRBV9 with TRBJ2-3, with D unclear. Looked up from germline, CDR1 is SGDLS and CDR2 is YYNGEE. This CDR3 contains 14 residues. Trimming removed 2 bases from V and 5 bases from J, with 12 bases in between. This CDR3 is CASSVQELKDTQYF. The sequenced CDR3 bases are TGTGCCAGCAGCGTTCAGGAGCTGAAAGATACG.

As to this clone: The CDR3 goes on 3 residues after the read ends, and that part is filled in from the germline J gene. The chain couples TRBV20-1 to TRBJ2-7; the match to TRBD2 covers 9 bases. Germline V gives CDR1 DFQATT, CDR2 SNEGSKA (reference sequence). The CDR3 covers 17 residues. J lost 0 bases, V lost 3 bases, and 12 bases had no gene match. The DNA read from the CDR3 is TGCAGTGCTAGCCGGGAGGTCTATAGCGGGAGCTCCTACGAG. Translation: CSASREVYSGSSYE. In full, the CDR3 is CSASREVYSGSSYEQYF.

Regarding this clone: The missing CDR3 end, 3 residues past where the read stops, is filled in from the germline J gene. The chain has TRBV2 and TRBJ1-4; 7 bases agree with TRBD1. With V trimmed by 9 bases and J by 5 bases, 9 bases remained unmatched. The CDR3 extends over 14 amino acids. The V gene's germline CDR1 is SNHLY and CDR2 FYNNEI. The CDR3 spells CASVGTDLNEKLFF. The DNA read from the CDR3 is TGTGCCAGTGTCGGGACAGACCTAAATGAAAAA.

About this clone itself: The CDR3 is cut off 3 residues early in the read; its end comes from the germline J gene. The chain recombines TRBV19 with TRBJ1-1, with 8 bases fitting TRBD1. The V and J ends lost 6 bases and 1 base, in that order; junction bases with no gene match: 16. The CDR3 spans 18 residues. Germline V gene lookup returns CDR1 LNHDA and CDR2 SQIVND (reference sequence). The CDR3 is CASSTHVLNRGGNTEAFF. CDR3 bases read: TGTGCCAGTAGCACACACGTTCTCAACAGGGGGGGGAACACTGAA.

Turning to this clone: The read terminates 3 residues before the CDR3 end, so the remaining end is supplied by the germline J gene. The chain carries TRBV18 and TRBJ1-2; D may be TRBD1 (5 bases). CDR1 is KGHSH and CDR2 is LQKENI in the germline V gene. CDR3 length: 14 amino acids. CDR3 bases read: TGTGCCAGCTCACCATCTCAACAGGCCCTCGTC. This gives the protein CASSPSQQALV. The full CDR3 reads CASSPSQQALVYTF.

Concerning this clone: The sequenced fragment ends 3 residues before the CDR3 boundary, so the rest is inferred from the germline J gene. V usage is TRBV7-8 and J usage is TRBJ1-2, with D maybe TRBD1 (5 bases). Germline V gene sequence: CDR1 SGHVS, CDR2 FQNEAQ. The CDR3 sequence is 12 residues long. The CDR3 protein is CASSVDRIDYTF. The covered CDR3 bases are TGTGCCAGCAGCGTAGACAGAATCGAC.

As to this clone: The read terminates 3 residues ahead of where the CDR3 ends, so the germline J gene completes it. This rearrangement joins TRBV20-1 to TRBJ2-3; 8 positions match TRBD1. Trimming removed 4 bases from V and 2 bases from J; junction bases left unmatched: 11. Germline values: CDR1 DFQATT, CDR2 SNEGSKA (reference sequence). The CDR3 is 16 residues long. The sequenced CDR3 bases are TGCAGTGCTAAACCGACAGGGGCACCCTTCACAGATACG. Protein sequence: CSAKPTGAPFTDT. Given in full, the CDR3 is CSAKPTGAPFTDTQYF.